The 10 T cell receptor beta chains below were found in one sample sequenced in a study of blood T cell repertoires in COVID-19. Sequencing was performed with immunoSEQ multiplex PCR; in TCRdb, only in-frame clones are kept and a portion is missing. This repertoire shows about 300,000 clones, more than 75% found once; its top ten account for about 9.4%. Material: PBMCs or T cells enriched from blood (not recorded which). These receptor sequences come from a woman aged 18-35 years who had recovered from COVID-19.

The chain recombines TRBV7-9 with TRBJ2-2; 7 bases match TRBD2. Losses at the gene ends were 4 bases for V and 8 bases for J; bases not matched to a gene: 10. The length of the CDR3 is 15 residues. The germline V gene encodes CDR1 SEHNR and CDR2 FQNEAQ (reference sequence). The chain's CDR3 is CASSSPAGMAGELFF. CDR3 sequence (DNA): TGTGCCAGCAGCTCACCAGCGGGGATGGCAGGGGAGCTGTTTTTT. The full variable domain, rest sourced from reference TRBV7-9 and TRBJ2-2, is DTGVSQNPRHKITKRGQNVTFRCDPISEHNRLYWYRQTLGQGPEFLTYFQNEAQLEKSRLLSDRFSAERPKGSFSTLEIQRTEQGDSAMYLCASSSPAGMAGELFFGEGSRLTVL.

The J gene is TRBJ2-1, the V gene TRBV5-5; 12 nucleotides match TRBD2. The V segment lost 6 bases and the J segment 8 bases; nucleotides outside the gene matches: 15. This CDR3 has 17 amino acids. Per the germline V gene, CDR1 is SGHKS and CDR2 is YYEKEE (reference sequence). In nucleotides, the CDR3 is TGTGCCAGCAACGTCGTGGCTAGCGGGAGGGGCCTCTATGAGCAGTTCTTC. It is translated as CASNVVASGRGLYEQFF.

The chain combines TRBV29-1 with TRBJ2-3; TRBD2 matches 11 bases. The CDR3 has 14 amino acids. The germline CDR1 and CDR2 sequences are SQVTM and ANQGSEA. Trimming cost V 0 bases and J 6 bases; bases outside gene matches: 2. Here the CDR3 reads CSVEESSGGDTQYF. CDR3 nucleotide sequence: TGCAGCGTTGAAGAATCTAGCGGGGGGGATACGCAGTATTTT.

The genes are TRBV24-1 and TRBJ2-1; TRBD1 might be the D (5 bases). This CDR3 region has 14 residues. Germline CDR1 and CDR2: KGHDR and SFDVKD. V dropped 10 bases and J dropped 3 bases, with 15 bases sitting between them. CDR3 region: CATESDSLYNEQFF. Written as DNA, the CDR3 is TGTGCCACTGAATCTGACAGCCTCTACAATGAGCAGTTCTTC.

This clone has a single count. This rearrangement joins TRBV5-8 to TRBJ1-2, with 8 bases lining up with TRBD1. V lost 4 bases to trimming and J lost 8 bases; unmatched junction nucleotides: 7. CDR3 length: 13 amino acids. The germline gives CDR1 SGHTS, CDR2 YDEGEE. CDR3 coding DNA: TGTGCCAGCAGCGCCTACAGGGGGGGCGGCTACACCTTC. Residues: CASSAYRGGGYTF.

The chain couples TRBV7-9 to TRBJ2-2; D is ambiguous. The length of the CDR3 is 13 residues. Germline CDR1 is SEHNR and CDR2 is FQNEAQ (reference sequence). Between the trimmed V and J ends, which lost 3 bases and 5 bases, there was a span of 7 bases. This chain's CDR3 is CASSFIRTGELFF. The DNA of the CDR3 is TGTGCCAGCAGCTTCATACGGACCGGGGAGCTGTTTTTT.

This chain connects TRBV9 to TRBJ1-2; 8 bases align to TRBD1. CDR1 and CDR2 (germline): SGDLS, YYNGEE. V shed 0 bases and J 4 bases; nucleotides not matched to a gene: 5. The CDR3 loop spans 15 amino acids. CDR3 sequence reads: CASSVDDRGLYGYTF. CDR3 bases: TGTGCCAGCAGCGTAGATGACAGGGGCCTCTATGGCTACACCTTC.

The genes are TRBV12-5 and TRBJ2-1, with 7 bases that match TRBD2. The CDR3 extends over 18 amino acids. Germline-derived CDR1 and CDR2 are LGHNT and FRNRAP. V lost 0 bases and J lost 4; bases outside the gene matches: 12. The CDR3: CASGLVVGEGKFYNEQFF. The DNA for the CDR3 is TGTGCTAGTGGTTTGGTCGTAGGGGAGGGAAAATTTTACAATGAGCAGTTCTTC.

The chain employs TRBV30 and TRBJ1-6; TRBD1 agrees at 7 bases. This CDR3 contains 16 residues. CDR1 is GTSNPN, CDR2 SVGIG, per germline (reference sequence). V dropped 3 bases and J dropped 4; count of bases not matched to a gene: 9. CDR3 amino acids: CAWSTGEVGYNSPLHF. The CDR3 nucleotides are TGTGCCTGGAGCACAGGGGAGGTTGGATATAATTCACCCCTCCACTTT.

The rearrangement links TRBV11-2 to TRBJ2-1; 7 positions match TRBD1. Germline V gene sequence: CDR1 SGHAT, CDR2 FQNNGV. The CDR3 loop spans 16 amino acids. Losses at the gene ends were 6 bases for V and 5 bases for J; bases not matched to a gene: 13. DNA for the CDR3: TGTGCCAGCAGTTCTCACGACAGGGTTAAAAACAATGAGCAGTTCTTC. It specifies CASSSHDRVKNNEQFF.